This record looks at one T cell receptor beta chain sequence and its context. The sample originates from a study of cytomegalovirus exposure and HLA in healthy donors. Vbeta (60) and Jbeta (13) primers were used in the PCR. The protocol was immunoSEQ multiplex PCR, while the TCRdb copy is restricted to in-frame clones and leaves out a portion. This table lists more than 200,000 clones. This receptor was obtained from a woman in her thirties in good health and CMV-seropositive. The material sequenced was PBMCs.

CDR3 loop: CASGPQTGQYF. CDR3 bases: TGTGCTAGTGGACCACAGACAGGACAGTACTTC. The chain couples TRBV12-5 to TRBJ2-7; D possibly corresponds to TRBD1 (6 bases). The germline CDR1 and CDR2 sequences are LGHNT and FRNRAP. This CDR3 has 11 amino acids. V gave up 6 bases and J gave up 10 bases, with 13 bases separating them.